Here is one T cell receptor (beta chain) with its context. Its antigen is not known. The libraries were made with immunoSEQ version 4 in survey mode. The table came from immunoSEQ multiplex PCR; TCRdb's copy has only in-frame clones and leaves some out. Among about 39,000 clones, 70% to 90% were seen once, and the ten largest hold 5% to 6.5%. An overlapping HIV-1 Gag peptide pool stimulated these cells at about 0.9 ug/peptide/mL. Memory cells lacking CD40L and CD69 with high CD45RO were sorted. The sample belongs to a study of persistence of HIV-infected CD4 T cells. Between the trimmed V and J ends, which lost 7 bases and 0 bases, there was a span of 11 bases. This CDR3 is 14 amino acids long. Germline V gene data show CDR1 as MNHEY and CDR2 as SMNVEV (reference sequence).

The sample consisted of cultured CD4+ T cells from PBMCs, taken from a patient who received antiretroviral therapy. The V call is TRBV27, the J call TRBJ2-3, with unresolved D. This TCR was recovered from an adult with HIV. The donor label of this sample is uncertain. CDR3 coding DNA: TGTGCCAGCAAAGGCCCGTCCAGCACAGATACGCAGTATTTT. Its translation: CASKGPSSTDTQYF.